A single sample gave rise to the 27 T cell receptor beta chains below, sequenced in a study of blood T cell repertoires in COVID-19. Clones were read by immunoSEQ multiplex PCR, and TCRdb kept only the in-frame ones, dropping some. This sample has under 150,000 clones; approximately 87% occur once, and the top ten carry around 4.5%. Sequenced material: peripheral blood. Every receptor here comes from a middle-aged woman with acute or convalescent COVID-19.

The CDR3 nucleotides are TGTGCCAGCAGTTCAGGGGGCGGAACTGAAGCTTTCTTT. The encoded protein is CASSSGGGTEAFF. This sequence joins TRBV7-3 and TRBJ1-1; 8 bases are a match to TRBD1. Germline CDR1 and CDR2: SGHTA and FQGTGA. The CDR3 extends over 13 amino acids. V gave up 6 bases and J gave up 5 bases; unmatched junction bases: 5.

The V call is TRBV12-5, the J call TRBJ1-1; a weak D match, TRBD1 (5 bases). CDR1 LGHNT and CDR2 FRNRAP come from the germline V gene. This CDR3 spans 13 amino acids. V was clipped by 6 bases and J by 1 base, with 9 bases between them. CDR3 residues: CASGGLQNTEAFF. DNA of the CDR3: TGTGCTAGTGGGGGACTCCAGAACACTGAAGCTTTCTTT.

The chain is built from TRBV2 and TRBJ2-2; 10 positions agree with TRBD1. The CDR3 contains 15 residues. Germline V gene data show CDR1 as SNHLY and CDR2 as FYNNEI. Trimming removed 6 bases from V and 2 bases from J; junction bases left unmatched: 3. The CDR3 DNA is TGTGCCAGCAGCCGACAGGGGGCCAACACCGGGGAGCTGTTTTTT. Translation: CASSRQGANTGELFF.

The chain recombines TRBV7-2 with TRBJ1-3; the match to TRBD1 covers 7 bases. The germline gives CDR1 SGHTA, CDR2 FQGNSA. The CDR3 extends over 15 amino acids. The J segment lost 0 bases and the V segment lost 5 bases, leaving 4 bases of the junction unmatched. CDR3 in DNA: TGTGCCAGCAGCGGATGGGACAGCTCTGGAAACACCATATATTTT. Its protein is CASSGWDSSGNTIYF.

The DNA for the CDR3 is TGCAGTGCTAGTTTTAGCAGGGCTAATAATTCACCCCTCCACTTT. This translates into CSASFSRANNSPLHF. The chain combines TRBV20-1 with TRBJ1-6; D is perhaps TRBD1 (5 bases). V lost 3 bases and J lost 5, with 14 bases in between. Per the germline V gene, CDR1 is DFQATT and CDR2 is SNEGSKA (reference sequence). The CDR3 is made up of 15 amino acids.

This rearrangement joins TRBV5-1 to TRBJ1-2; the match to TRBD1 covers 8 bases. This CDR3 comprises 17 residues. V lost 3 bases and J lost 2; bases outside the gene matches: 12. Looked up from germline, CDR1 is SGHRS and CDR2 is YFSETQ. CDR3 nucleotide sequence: TGCGCCAGCAGCTCCGGACAGGGTCAGTTGCGGAACTATGGCTACACCTTC. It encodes CASSSGQGQLRNYGYTF.

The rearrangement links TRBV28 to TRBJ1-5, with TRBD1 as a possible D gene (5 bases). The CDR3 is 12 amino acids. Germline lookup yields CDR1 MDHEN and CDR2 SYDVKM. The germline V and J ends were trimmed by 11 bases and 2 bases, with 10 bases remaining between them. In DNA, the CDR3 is TGTGCCTCGACAGAGGGCAATCAGCCCCAGCATTTT. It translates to CASTEGNQPQHF.

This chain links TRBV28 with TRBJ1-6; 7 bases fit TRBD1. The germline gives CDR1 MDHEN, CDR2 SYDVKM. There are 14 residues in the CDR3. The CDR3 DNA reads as TGTGCGAGCCGGGCAGGGGGATATAATTCACCCCTCCACTTT. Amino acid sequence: CASRAGGYNSPLHF.

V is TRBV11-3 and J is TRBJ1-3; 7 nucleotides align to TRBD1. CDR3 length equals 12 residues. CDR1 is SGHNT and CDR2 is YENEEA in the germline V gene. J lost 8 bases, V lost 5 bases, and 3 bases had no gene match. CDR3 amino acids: CASSQGTDTIYF. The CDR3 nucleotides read TGTGCCAGCAGCCAGGGGACAGACACCATATATTTT.

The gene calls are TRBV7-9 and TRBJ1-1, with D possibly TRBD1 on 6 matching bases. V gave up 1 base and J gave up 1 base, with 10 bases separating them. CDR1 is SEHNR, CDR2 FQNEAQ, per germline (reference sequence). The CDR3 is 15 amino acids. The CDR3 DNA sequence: TGTGCCAGCAGCTTAGGAGGGGGATCGAACACTGAAGCTTTCTTT. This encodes CASSLGGGSNTEAFF.

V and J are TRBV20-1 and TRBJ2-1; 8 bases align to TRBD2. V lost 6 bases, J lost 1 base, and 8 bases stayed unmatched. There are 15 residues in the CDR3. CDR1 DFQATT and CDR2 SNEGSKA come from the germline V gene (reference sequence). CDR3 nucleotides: TGCAGTGCGAGTCGACTAGCGCAATCCTACAATGAGCAGTTCTTC. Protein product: CSASRLAQSYNEQFF.

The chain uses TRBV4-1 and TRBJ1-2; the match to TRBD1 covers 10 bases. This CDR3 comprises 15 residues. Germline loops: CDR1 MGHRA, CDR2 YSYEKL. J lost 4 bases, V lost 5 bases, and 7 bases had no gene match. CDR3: CASSRGTGVGYGYTF. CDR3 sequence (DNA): TGCGCCAGCAGCAGAGGGACAGGGGTCGGCTATGGCTACACCTTC.

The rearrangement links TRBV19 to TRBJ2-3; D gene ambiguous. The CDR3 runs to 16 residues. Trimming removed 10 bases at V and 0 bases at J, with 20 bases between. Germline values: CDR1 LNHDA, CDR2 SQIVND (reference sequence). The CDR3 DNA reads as TGTGCCACCACCGATGCGGCTACACTCAGCACAGATACGCAGTATTTT. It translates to CATTDAATLSTDTQYF. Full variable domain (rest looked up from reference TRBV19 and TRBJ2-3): DGGITQSPKYLFRKEGQNVTLSCEQNLNHDAMYWYRQDPGQGLRLIYYSQIVNDFQKGDIAEGYSVSREKKESFPLTVTSAQKNPTAFYLCATTDAATLSTDTQYFGPGTRLTVL.

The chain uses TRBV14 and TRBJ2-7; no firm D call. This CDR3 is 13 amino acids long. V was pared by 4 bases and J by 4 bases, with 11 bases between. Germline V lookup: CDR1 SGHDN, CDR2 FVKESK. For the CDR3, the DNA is TGTGCCAGCAGCCCCACAGCAAGATACGAGCAGTACTTC. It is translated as CASSPTARYEQYF.

CDR3 loop: CASSERVEQGEETQYF. The CDR3 coding sequence is TGTGCCAGCAGTGAAAGGGTTGAACAGGGGGAAGAGACCCAGTACTTC. The J gene is TRBJ2-5, the V gene TRBV6-1; the match to TRBD1 covers 8 bases. Germline V gene sequence: CDR1 MNHNS, CDR2 SASEGT. The CDR3 loop spans 16 amino acids. J lost 3 bases, V lost 2 bases, and 8 bases had no gene match.

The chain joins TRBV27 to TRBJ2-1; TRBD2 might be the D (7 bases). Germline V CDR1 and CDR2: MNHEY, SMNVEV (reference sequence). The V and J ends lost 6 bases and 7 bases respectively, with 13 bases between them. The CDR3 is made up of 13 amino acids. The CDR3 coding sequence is TGTGCCAGCAGAAGGGGGGGCGGGAATGAGCAGTTCTTC. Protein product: CASRRGGGNEQFF.

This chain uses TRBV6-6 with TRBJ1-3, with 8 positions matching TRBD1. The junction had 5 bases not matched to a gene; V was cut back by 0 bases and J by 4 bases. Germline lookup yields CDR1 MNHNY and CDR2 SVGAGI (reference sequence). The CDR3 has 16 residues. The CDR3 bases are TGTGCCAGCAGTTACTCCTTGGACAGGGCCGGAAACACCATATATTTT. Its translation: CASSYSLDRAGNTIYF.

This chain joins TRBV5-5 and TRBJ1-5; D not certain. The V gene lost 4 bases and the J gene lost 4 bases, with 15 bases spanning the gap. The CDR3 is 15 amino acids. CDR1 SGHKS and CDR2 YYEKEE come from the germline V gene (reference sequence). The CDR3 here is CASSPGPALNQPQHF. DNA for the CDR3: TGTGCCAGCAGCCCAGGCCCAGCTCTTAATCAGCCCCAGCATTTT.

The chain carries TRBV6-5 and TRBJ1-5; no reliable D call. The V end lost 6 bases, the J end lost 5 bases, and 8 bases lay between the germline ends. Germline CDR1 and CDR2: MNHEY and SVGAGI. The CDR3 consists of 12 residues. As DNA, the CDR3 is TGTGCCAGCAGGAACGGAGATCAGCCCCAGCATTTT. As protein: CASRNGDQPQHF.

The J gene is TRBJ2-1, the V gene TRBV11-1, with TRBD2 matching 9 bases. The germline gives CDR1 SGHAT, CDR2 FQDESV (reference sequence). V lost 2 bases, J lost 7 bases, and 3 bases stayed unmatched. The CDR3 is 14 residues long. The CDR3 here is CASSLSTSGNEQFF. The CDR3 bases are TGTGCCAGCAGCTTATCTACTAGCGGGAATGAGCAGTTCTTC.

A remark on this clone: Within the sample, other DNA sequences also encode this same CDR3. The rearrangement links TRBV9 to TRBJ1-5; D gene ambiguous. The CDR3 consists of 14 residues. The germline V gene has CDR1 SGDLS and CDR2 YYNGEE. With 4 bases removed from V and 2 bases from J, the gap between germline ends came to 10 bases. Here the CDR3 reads CASSSWGGNQPQHF. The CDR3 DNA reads TGTGCCAGCAGCTCTTGGGGAGGCAATCAGCCCCAGCATTTT.

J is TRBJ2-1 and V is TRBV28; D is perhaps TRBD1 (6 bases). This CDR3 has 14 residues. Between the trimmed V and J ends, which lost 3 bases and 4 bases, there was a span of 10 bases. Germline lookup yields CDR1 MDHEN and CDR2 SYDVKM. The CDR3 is CASSLQGTYNEQFF. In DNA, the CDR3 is TGTGCCAGCAGTTTGCAAGGGACATACAATGAGCAGTTCTTC.

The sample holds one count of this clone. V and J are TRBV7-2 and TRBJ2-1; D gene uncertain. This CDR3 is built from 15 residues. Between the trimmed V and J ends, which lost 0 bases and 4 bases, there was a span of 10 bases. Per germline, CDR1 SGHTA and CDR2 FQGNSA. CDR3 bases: TGTGCCAGCAGCTTAGCGCAGTGGGCTTACAATGAGCAGTTCTTC. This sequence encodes CASSLAQWAYNEQFF.

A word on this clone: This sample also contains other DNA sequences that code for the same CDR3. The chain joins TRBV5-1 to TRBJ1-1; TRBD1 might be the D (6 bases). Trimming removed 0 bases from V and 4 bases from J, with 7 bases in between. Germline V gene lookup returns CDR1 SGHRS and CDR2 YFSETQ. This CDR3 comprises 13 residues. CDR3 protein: CASSLGGGTEAFF. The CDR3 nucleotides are TGCGCCAGCAGCTTGGGAGGGGGCACTGAAGCTTTCTTT.

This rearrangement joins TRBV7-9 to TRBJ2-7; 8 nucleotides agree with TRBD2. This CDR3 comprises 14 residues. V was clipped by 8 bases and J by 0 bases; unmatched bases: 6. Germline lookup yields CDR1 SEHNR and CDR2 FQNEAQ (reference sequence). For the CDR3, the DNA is TGTGCCAGCGCGGGGAGCGGGGGCTCCTACGAGCAGTACTTC. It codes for CASAGSGGSYEQYF.

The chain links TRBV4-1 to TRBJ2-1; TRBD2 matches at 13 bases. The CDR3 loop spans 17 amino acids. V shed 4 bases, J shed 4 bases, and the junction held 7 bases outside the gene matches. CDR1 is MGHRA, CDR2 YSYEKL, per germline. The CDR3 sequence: CASSLLAGGPSYNEQFF. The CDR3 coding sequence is TGCGCCAGCAGCCTACTAGCGGGAGGGCCAAGTTACAATGAGCAGTTCTTC.

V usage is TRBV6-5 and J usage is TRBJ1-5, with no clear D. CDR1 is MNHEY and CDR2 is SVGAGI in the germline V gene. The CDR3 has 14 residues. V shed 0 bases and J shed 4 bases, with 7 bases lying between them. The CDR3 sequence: CASSYSERNQPQHF. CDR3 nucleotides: TGTGCCAGCAGTTACTCCGAGCGGAATCAGCCCCAGCATTTT.